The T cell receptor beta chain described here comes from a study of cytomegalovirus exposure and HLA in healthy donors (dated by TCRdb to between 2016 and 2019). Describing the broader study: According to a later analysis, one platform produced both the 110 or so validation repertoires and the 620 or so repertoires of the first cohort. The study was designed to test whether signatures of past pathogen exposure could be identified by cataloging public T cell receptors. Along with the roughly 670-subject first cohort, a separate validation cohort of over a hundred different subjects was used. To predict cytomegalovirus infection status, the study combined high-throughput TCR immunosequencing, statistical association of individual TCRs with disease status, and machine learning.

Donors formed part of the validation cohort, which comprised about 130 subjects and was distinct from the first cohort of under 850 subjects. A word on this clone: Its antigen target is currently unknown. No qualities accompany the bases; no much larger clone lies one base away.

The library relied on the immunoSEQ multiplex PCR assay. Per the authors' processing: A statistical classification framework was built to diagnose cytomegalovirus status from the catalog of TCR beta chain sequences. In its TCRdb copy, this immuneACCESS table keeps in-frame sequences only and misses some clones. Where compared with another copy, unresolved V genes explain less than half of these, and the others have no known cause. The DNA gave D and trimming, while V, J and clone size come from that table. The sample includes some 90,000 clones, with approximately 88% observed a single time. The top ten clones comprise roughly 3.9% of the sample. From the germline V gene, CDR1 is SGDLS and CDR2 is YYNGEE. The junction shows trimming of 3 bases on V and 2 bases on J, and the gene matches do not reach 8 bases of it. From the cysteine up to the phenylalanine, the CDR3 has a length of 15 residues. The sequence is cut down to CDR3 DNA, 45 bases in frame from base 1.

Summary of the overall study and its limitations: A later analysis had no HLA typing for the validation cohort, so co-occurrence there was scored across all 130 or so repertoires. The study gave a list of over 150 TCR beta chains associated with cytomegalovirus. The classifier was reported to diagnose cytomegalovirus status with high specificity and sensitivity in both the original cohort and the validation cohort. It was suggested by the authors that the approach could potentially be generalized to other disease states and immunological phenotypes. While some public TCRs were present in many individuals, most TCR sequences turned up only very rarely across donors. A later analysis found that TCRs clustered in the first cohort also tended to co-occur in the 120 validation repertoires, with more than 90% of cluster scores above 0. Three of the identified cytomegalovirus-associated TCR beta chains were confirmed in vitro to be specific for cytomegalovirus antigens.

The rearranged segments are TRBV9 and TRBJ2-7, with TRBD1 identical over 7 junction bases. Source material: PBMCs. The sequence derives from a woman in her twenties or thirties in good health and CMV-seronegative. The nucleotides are TGTGCCAGCAGCGCCTCAGGGGGTTACACCTACGAGCAGTACTTC. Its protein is CASSASGGYTYEQYF.